What follows describes a single TCR beta chain. Clones were sequenced by immunoSEQ multiplex PCR, and TCRdb holds only the in-frame ones, with some missing. The table records around 430,000 clones, around nine tenths of them present only once. This specimen belongs to a study of blood T cell repertoires in COVID-19. Study details: T cells, B-cell-depleted T cells, or PBMCs supplied cDNA or gDNA.

V was clipped by 5 bases and J by 3 bases, with 10 bases between them. CDR1 and CDR2 (germline): SQVTM, ANQGSEA. The CDR3 contains 12 residues. The specimen was PBMCs or T cells enriched from blood (not recorded which). V gene TRBV29-1 combines with J gene TRBJ1-1; D might be TRBD1 (6 bases). This receptor was obtained from a woman between 45 and 60 years old who had recovered from COVID-19. CDR3 nucleotide sequence: TGCAGCGTTTACAGGGTGGACACTGAAGCTTTCTTT. The encoded protein is CSVYRVDTEAFF.